This TCR beta chain appears in the sequencing data of a study of cytomegalovirus exposure and HLA in healthy donors. Whole-study context: The early release's HLA-typed donors yielded tens of millions of unique TCRs. Study-level findings and limits: The authors later found TCR association rates varying by HLA locus, with DRB1 most and HLA-C fewest.

Germline V CDR1 and CDR2: MNHNS, SASEGT. The V end lost 4 bases, the J end lost 3 bases, and 19 bases lay between the germline ends. The CDR3 has 17 residues. PCR involved 60 Vbeta and 13 Jbeta primers. Sequencing was performed with immunoSEQ multiplex PCR; in TCRdb, only in-frame clones are kept and a portion is missing. The table has 95,000 to 110,000 clones, around 80% seen once; the top ten hold under 13%. Concerning this clone itself: The antigen is unknown.

This chain joins TRBV6-1 and TRBJ1-5, with D unresolved. The receptor was derived from a woman under 30 in good health and CMV-seropositive. The sample comprised PBMCs. DNA for the CDR3: TGTGCCAGCAGTGCAAATGGCAGGCCCTGGCCCAATCAGCCCCAGCATTTT. Its translation: CASSANGRPWPNQPQHF.